The source of this T cell receptor beta chain is a study of blood T cells in healthy people across ages. As for the study in general: The capture of about one barcoded beta molecule per two T cells was achieved by template switching.

The people who gave samples were healthy Caucasians from Russia, aged roughly 6 to 95. This CDR3 has 16 amino acids. Trimming took off 0 bases at V and 2 bases at J, with 13 bases between the two ends. CDR1 is LGHDT, CDR2 YNNKEL, per germline (reference sequence). Through a sample-barcoded 5' primer and a J-beta primer mix, a second PCR was run for about 7 to 12 cycles. One entry per CDR3 protein, called by TCRdb with MiXCR from the 5' RACE reads. The sample records around 1.5 million distinct CDR3 sequences, 45% to 70% being singletons. This chain uses TRBV3-1 with TRBJ2-5, with D perhaps TRBD1 or TRBD2 (5 bases each). Sequenced sample: blood. This TCR came from a man younger than 35 in good health. CDR3 nucleotides: TGTGCCAGCAGCCAAGAAGAGGGGAATGGACAAGAGACCCAGTACTTC. It codes for CASSQEEGNGQETQYF.